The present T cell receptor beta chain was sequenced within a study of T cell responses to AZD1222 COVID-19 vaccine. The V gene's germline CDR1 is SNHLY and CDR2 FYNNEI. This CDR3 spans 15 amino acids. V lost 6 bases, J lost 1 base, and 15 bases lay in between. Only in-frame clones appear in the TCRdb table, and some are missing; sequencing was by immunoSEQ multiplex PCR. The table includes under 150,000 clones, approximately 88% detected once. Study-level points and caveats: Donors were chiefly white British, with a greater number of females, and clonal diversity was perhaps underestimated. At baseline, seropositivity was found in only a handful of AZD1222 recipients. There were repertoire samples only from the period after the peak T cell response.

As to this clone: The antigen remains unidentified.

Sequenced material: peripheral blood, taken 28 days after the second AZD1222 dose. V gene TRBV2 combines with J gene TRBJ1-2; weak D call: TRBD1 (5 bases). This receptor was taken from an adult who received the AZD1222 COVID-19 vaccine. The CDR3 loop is CASRLDSAINYGYTF. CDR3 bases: TGTGCCAGCAGGCTAGACAGTGCCATTAACTATGGCTACACCTTC.